The rows below give T cell receptor beta chains drawn from one sample of a study of molecular identifiers for immune sequencing clone quantification. TCRdb passed the PCR reads through MiXCR, listing each CDR3 protein once. This table holds some 94,000 distinct CDR3 sequences, roughly 25% found once. Material: naive CD8+ T cells from blood, with Jurkat cell RNA spiked in. The receptors come from a human donor in good health. Some libraries in this study had Jurkat cell RNA spiked in. CDR3s leave out the opening cysteine and the closing phenylalanine or tryptophan.

cdr3_length v_call cdr3_aa
18 TRBV10-3 AISESAVGLAGTSTDTQY
13 TRBV5-4 ASSFSGGYTDTQY
13 TRBV6-5 ASSYRGHLSTEAF
14 TRBV7-9 ASSPTTGGMWDTQY
13 TRBV5-4 ASSLAGTLNTEAF
12 TRBV4-1 ASSHGLGDQPQH
14 TRBV11-2 ASSVGRGENTGELF
13 TRBV4-3 ASSQSKFRTDGQY
14 TRBV27 ASSPQAASVTDTQY
13 TRBV7-2 ASSLLGASNEKPF
15 TRBV11-2 ASSLVFQPGMDTEAF
14 TRBV4-3 ASSHATGFGGDPPS
10 TRBV29-1 SVEGGAYEQY
12 TRBV7-2 ASSYQGVEQPQH
13 TRBV7-9 ASSRIGTENYEQY
12 TRBV5-1 ASSLEQDTDTQY
9 TRBV29-1 SVEIGGGYT
11 TRBV14 ASSPIGVNEQF
16 TRBV29-1 SVEGSVREGQNRYEQF
13 TRBV4-3 ASSQSAGKNYEQY
13 TRBV7-6 ASSLEGGEHTEAF
9 TRBV30 AWGQSYEQY
11 TRBV18 ASSPRGSTEAF
13 TRBV3-1 ASSQAYSSGNTIY
13 TRBV6-5 ASGPSDIAKNIQY
12 TRBV7-9 ASSLVEVGEEQY
11 TRBV4-1 ASSQQRNTEAF
10 TRBV19 ASSMGPDEQY
9 TRBV12-3/TRBV12-4 ASSSPGTQY
16 TRBV12-3/TRBV12-4 ASSLRPIEGARNTEAF
14 TRBV9 ASSVLAGGRTDTQY
12 TRBV7-2 ASSPRWRDNEQF
11 TRBV29-1 SVDGLLETKAF
10 TRBV7-9 ASKSSGTEAF
11 TRBV25-1 ASSERLLRSMY
12 TRBV20-1 SASASGRLDTRY